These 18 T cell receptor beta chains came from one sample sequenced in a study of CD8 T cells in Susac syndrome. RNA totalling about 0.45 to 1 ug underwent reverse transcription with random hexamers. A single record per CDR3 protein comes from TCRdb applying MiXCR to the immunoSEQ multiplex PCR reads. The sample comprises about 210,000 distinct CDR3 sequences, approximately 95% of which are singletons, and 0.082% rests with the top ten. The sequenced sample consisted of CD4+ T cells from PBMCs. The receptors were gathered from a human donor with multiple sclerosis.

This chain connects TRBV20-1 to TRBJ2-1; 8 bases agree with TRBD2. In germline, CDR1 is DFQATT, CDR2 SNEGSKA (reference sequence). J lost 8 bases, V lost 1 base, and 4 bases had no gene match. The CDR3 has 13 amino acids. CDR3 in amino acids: CSARAGGADEQFF. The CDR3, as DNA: TGCAGTGCTAGAGCCGGGGGGGCGGATGAGCAGTTCTTC.

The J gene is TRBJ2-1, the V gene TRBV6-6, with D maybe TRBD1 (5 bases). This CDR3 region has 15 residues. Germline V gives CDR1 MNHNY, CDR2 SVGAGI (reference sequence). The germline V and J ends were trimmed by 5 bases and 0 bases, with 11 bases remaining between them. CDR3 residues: CASSRQMSSYNEQFF. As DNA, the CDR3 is TGTGCCAGCAGTAGACAGATGAGCTCCTACAATGAGCAGTTCTTC.

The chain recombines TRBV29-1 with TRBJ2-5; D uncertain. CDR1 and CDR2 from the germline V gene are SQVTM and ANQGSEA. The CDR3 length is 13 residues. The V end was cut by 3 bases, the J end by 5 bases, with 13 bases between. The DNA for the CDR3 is TGCAGCGTTGATAATCCCGGTTGGGAGACCCAGTACTTC. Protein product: CSVDNPGWETQYF.

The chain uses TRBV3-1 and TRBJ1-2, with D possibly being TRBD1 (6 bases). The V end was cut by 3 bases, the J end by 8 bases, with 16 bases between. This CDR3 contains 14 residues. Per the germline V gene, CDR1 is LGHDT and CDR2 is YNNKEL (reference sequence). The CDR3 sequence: CASSHWTDSRGYTF. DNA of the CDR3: TGTGCCAGCAGCCATTGGACAGACAGCAGAGGCTACACCTTC.

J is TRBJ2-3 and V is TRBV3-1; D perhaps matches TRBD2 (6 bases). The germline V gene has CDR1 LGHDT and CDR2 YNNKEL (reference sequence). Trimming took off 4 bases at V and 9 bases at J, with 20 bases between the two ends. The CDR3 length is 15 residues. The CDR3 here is CASSPPGRRETTQYF. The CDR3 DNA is TGTGCCAGCAGCCCCCCGGGGAGGAGGGAAACGACGCAGTATTTT.

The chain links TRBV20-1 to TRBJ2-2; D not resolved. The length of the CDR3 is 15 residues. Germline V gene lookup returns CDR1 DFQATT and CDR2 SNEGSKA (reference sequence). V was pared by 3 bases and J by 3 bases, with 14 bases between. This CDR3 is CSASDETPDTGELFF. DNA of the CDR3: TGCAGTGCTAGTGATGAGACACCCGACACCGGGGAGCTGTTTTTT.

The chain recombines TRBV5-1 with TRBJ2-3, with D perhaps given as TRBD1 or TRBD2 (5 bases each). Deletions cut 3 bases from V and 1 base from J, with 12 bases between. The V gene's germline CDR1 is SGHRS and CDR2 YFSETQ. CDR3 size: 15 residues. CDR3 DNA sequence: TGCGCCAGCAGCTACGAGGGGTACGGCACAGATACGCAGTATTTT. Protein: CASSYEGYGTDTQYF.

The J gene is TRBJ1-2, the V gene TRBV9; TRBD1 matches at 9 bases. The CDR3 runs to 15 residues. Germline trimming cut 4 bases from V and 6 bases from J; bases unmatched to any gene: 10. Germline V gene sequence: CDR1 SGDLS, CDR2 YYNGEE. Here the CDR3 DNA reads TGTGCCAGCAGCCCTTCCCCCGGGACAGGGAATGGCTACACCTTC. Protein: CASSPSPGTGNGYTF.

CDR3 sequence (DNA): TGCGCCAGCAGCCAACAGACAGGGGCCGGAGGGGTAAATCAGCCCCAGCATTTT. This gives the protein CASSQQTGAGGVNQPQHF. V usage is TRBV4-1 and J usage is TRBJ1-5, with 8 bases that match TRBD1. From germline, CDR1 is MGHRA and CDR2 YSYEKL. After removal of 2 bases from V and 4 bases from J, the junction contained 13 bases not matched to a gene. The length of the CDR3 is 18 residues.

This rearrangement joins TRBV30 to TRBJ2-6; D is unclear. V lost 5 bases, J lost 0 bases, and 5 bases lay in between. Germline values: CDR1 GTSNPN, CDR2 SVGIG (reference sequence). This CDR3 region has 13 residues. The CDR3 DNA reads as TGTGCCTGGGAGCTCTCTGGGGCCAACGTCCTGACTTTC. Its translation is CAWELSGANVLTF.

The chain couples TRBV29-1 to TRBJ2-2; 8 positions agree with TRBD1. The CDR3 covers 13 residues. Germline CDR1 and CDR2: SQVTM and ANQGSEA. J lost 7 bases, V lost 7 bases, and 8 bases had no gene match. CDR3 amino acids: CSAGQGRGGELFF. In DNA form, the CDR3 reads TGCAGCGCCGGACAGGGTCGGGGCGGGGAGCTGTTTTTT.

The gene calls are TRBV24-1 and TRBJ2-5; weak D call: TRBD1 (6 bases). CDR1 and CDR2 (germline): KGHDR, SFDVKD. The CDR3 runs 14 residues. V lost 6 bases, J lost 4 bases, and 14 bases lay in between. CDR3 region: CATSWTVLIETQYF. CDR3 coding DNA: TGTGCCACCAGTTGGACAGTATTGATAGAGACCCAGTACTTC.

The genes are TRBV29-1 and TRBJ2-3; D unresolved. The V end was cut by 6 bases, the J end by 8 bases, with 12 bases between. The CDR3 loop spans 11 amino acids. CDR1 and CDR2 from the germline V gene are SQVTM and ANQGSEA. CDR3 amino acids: CSVTPGPTQYF. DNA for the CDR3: TGCAGCGTGACCCCCGGCCCTACGCAGTATTTT.

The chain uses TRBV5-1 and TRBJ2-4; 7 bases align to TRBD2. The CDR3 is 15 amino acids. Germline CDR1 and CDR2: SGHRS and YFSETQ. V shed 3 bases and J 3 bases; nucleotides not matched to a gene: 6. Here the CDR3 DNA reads TGCGCCAGCAGCTCCGGGGGGACCGTCAAAAACATTCAGTACTTC. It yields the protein CASSSGGTVKNIQYF.

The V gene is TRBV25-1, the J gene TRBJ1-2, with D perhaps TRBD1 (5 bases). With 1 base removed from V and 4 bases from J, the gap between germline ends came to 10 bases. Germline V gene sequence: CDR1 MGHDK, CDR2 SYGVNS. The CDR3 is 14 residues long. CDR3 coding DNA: TGTGCCAGCAGTGAATGGGGGAACGGCTATGGCTACACCTTC. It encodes CASSEWGNGYGYTF.

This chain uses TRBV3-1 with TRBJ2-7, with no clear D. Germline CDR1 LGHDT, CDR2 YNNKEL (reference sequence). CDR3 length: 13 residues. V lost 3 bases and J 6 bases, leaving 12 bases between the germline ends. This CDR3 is CASSQKGRSEQYV. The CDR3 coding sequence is TGTGCCAGCAGCCAGAAGGGTAGGAGCGAGCAGTACGTC.

The CDR3: CASSSRTVSYGYTF. As DNA, the CDR3 is TGTGCCAGCAGCTCCCGGACAGTGAGCTATGGCTACACCTTC. This rearrangement joins TRBV9 to TRBJ1-2; the D gene is possibly TRBD1 (6 bases). Trimming took off 4 bases at V and 4 bases at J, with 14 bases between the two ends. Germline V CDR1 and CDR2: SGDLS, YYNGEE. The CDR3 spans 14 residues.

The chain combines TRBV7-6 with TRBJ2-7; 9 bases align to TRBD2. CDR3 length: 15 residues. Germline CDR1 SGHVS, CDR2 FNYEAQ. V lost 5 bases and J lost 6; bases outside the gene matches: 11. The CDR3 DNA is TGTGCCAGCAGCAGAGGTAGCGGGGGACGCCGCGAGCAGTACTTC. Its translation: CASSRGSGGRREQYF.